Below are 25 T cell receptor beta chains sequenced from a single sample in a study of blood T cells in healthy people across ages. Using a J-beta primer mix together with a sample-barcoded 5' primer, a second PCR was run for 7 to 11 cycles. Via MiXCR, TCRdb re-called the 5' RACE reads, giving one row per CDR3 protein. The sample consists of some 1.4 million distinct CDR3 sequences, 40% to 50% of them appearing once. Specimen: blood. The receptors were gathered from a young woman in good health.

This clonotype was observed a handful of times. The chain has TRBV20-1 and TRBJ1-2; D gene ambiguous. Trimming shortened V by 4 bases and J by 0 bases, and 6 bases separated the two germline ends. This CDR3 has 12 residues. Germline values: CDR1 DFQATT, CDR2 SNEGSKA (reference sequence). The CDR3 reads CSANPANYGYTF. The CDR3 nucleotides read TGCAGTGCTAATCCAGCTAACTATGGCTACACCTTC.

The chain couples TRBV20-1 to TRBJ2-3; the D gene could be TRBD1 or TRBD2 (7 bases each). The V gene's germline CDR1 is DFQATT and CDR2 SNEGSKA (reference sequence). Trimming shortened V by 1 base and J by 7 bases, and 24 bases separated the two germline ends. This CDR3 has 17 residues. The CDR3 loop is CSARGVLAAQGGNTQYF. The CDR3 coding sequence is TGCAGTGCTAGAGGGGTCCTAGCGGCCCAGGGGGGAAATACGCAGTATTTT.

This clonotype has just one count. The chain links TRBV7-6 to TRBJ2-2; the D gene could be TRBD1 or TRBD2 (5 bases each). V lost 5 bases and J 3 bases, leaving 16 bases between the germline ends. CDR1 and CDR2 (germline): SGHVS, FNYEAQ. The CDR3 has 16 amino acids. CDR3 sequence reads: CASSETPGPYTGELFF. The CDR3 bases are TGTGCCAGCAGCGAAACACCGGGACCTTACACCGGGGAGCTGTTTTTT.

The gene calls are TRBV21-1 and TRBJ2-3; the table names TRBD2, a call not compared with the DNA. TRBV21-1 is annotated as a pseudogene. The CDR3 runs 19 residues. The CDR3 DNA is TGTGCCAGCAGCAAAACTAGCGGGAGTACCGACTTGTGCACAGATACGCAGTATTTT. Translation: CASSKTSGSTDLCTDTQYF.

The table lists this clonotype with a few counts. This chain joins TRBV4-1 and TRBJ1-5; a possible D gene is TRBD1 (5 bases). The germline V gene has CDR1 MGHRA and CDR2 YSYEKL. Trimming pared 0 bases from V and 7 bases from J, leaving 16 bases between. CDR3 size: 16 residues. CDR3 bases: TGCGCCAGCAGCCAAGATCGAAGCTTTAGGGACCAGCCCCAGCATTTT. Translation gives CASSQDRSFRDQPQHF.

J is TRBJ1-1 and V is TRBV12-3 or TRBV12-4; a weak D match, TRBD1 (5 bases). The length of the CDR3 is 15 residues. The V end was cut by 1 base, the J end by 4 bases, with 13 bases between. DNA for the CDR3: TGTGCCAGCAGTTTAGGGGGCGCCGGGGGCACTGAAGCTTTCTTT. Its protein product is CASSLGGAGGTEAFF.

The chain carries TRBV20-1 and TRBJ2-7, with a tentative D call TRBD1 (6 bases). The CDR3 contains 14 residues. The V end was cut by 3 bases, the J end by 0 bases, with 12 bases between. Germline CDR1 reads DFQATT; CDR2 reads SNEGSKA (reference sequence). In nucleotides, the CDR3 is TGCAGTGCTAGTGGATTAGGGGGCTCCTACGAGCAGTACTTC. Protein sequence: CSASGLGGSYEQYF.

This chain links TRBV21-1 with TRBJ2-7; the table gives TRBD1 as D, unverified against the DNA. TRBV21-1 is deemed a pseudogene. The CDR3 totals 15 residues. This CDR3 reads CASIPKTGAPYEQYF. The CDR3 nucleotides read TGTGCCAGCATTCCCAAGACAGGGGCCCCCTACGAGCAGTACTTC.

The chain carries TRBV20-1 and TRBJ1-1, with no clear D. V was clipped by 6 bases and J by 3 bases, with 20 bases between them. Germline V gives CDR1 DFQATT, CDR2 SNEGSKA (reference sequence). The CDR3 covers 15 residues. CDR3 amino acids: CSAVSGRGRDTEAFF. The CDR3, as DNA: TGCAGTGCCGTCTCGGGCCGGGGTCGGGACACTGAAGCTTTCTTT.

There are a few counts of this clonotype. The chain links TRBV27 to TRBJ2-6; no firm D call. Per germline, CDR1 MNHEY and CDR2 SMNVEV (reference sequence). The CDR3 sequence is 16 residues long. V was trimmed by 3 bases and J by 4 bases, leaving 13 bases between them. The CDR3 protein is CASSFQGLWGANVLTF. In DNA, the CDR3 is TGTGCCAGCAGTTTTCAAGGGTTATGGGGGGCCAACGTCCTGACTTTC.

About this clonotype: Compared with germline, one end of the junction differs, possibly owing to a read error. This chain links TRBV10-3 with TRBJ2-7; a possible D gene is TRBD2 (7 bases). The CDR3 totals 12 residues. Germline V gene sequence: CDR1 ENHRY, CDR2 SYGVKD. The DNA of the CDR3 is TGTACCATCAGTGTGGGGGGGCCCGAGCAGTACTTC. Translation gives CTISVGGPEQYF.

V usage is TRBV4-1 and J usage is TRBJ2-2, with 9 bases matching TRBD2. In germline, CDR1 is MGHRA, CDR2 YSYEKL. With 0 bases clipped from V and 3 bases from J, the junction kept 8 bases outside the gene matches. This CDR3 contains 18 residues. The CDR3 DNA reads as TGCGCCAGCAGCCAAGATCCCCTAGCGGGGAGTTACACCGGGGAGCTGTTTTTT. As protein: CASSQDPLAGSYTGELFF.

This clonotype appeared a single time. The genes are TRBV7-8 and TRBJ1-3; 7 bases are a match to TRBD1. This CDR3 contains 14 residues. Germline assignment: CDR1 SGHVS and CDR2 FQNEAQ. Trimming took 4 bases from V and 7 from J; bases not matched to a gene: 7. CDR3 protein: CASSSRQGGNTIYF. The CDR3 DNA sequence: TGTGCCAGCAGCTCGAGACAGGGAGGCAACACCATATATTTT.

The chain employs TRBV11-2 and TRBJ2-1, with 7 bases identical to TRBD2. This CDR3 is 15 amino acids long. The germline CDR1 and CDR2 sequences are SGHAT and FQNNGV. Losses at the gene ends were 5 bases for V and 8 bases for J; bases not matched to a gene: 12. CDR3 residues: CASSRTSGKYDEQFF. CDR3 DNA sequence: TGTGCCAGCAGCAGGACCAGCGGGAAGTACGATGAGCAGTTCTTC. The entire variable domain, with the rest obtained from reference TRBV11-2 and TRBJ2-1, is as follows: EAGVAQSPRYKIIEKRQSVAFWCNPISGHATLYWYQQILGQGPKLLIQFQNNGVVDDSQLPKDRFSAERLKGVDSTLKIQPAKLEDSAVYLCASSRTSGKYDEQFFGPGTRLTVL.

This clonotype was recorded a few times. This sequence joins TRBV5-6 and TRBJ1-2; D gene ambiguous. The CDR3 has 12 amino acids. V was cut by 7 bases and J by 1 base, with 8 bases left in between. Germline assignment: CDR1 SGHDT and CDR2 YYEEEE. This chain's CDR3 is CASRNSNYGYTF. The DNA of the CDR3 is TGTGCCAGCCGAAACAGTAACTATGGCTACACCTTC.

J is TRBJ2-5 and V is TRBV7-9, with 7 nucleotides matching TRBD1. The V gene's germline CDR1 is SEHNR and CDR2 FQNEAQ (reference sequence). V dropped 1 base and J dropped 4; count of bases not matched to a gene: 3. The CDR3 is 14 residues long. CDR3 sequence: CASSLGDSRETQYF. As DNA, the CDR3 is TGTGCCAGCAGCTTAGGGGACAGTCGAGAGACCCAGTACTTC.

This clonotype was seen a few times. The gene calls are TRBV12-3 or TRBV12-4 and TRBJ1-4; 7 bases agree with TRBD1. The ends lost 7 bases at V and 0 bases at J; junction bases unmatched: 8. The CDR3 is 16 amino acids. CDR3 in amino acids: CASTLAGGATNEKLFF. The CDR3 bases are TGTGCCAGCACTCTGGCAGGGGGAGCAACTAATGAAAAACTGTTTTTT.

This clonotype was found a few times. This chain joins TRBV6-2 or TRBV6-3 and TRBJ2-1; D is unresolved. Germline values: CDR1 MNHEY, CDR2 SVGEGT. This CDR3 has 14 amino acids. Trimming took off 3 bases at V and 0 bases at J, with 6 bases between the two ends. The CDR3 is CASSYSVSYNEQFF. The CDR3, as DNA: TGTGCCAGCAGTTATTCGGTCTCCTACAATGAGCAGTTCTTC.

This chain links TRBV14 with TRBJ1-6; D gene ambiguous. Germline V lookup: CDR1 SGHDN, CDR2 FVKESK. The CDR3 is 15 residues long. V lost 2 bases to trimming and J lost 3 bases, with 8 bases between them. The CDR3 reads CASSQLRGYNSPLHF. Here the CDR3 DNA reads TGTGCCAGCAGCCAACTTCGGGGCTATAATTCACCCCTCCACTTT. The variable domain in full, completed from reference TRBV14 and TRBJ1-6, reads EAGVTQFPSHSVIEKGQTVTLRCDPISGHDNLYWYRRVMGKEIKFLLHFVKESKQDESGMPNNRFLAERTGGTYSTLKVQPAELEDSGVYFCASSQLRGYNSPLHFGNGTRLTVT.

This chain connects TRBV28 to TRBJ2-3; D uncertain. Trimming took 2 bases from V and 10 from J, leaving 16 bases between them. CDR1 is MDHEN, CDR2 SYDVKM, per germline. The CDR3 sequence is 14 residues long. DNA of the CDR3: TGTGCCAGCAGTTTAGGTCCACGAGGTGATGCGCAGTATTTT. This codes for CASSLGPRGDAQYF.

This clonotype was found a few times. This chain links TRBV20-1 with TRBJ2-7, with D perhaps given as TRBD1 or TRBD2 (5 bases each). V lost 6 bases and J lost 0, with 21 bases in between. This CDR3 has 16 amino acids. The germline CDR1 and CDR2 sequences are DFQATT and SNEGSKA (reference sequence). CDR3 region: CSATSHLKGSSYEQYF. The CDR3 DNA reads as TGCAGTGCGACCTCCCATTTGAAGGGGAGCTCCTACGAGCAGTACTTC.

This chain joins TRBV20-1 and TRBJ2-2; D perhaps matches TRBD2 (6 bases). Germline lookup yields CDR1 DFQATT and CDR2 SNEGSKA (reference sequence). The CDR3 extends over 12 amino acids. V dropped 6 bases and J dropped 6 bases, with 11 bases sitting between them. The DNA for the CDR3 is TGCAGTGCCCGGTGGGGGGCCGGGGAGCTGTTTTTT. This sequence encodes CSARWGAGELFF.

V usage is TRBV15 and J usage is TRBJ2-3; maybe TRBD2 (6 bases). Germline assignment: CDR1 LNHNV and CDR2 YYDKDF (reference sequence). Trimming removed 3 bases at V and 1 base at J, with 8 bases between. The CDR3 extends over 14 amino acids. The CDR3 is CATSSWGGTDTQYF. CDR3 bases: TGTGCCACCAGCAGCTGGGGGGGCACAGATACGCAGTATTTT.

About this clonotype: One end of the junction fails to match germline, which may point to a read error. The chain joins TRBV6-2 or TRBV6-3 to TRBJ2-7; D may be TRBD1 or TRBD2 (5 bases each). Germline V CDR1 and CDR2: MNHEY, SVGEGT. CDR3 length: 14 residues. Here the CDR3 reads CASSRGPISYGQYF. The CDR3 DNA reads TGTGCCAGCAGTCGGGGACCGATCTCCTACGGGCAGTACTTC.

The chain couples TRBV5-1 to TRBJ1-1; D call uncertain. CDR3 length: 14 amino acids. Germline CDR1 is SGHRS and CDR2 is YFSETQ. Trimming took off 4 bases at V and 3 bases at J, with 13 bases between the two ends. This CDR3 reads CASSPESGYTEAFF. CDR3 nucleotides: TGCGCCAGCAGCCCTGAATCCGGGTACACTGAAGCTTTCTTT.